This T cell receptor (beta chain) is drawn from a study of T cell clonality in common variable immunodeficiency. There are a few counts of this clone. Its target is not known. The read finishes 3 residues shy of the CDR3 end, and the germline J gene is used to complete it. Clones were sequenced by immunoSEQ multiplex PCR, and TCRdb holds only the in-frame ones, with some missing. Listed for the sample are approximately 60,000 clones, none seen a single time. Study-level findings and limits: CVID subjects shared fewer TCRbeta clones than healthy controls did. Compared with healthy controls, CVID subjects showed increased TCRbeta clonality, mostly in about a third.

This CDR3 spans 15 amino acids. Per germline, CDR1 SGHTA and CDR2 FQGNSA. V lost 3 bases and J lost 4; bases outside the gene matches: 6. This TCR derives from a person aged 18 to 75 in good health. V usage is TRBV7-2 and J usage is TRBJ2-1; 7 positions agree with TRBD2. The sample was peripheral blood mononuclear cells. CDR3 protein: CASSLGGGQYNEQFF. The part of the CDR3 DNA that was read is TGTGCCAGCAGCTTGGGGGGAGGGCAATACAATGAG.